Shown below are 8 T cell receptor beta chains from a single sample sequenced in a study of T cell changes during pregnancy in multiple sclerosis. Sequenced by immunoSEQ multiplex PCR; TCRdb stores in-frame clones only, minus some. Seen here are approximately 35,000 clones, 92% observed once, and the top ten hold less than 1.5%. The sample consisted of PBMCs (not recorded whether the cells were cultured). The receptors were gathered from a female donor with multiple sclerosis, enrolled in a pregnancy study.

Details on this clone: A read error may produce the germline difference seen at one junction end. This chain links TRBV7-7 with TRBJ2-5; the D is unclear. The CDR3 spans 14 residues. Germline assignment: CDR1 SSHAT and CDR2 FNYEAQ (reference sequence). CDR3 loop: CASSPLREQETQYF. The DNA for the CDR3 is TGTGCTAGCAGCCCCCTGAGAGAACAAGAGACCCAGTACTTC.

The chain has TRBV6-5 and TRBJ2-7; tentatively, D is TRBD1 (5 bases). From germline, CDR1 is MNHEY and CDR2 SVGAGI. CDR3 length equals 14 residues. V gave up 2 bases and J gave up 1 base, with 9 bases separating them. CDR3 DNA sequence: TGTGCCAGCAGTTACGCGCAGGGTTCCTACGAGCAGTACTTC. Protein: CASSYAQGSYEQYF.

CDR3 loop: CASSMGPNTEAFF. The DNA for the CDR3 is TGTGCCAGCAGCATGGGACCGAACACTGAAGCTTTCTTT. V is TRBV7-3 and J is TRBJ1-1, with a weak D call TRBD1 (5 bases). Trimming removed 5 bases at V and 1 base at J, with 8 bases between. There are 13 residues in the CDR3. CDR1 and CDR2 (germline): SGHTA, FQGTGA.

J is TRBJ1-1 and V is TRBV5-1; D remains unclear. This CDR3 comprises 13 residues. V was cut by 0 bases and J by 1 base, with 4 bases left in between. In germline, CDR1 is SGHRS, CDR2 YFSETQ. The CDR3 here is CASSLESNTEAFF. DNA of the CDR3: TGCGCCAGCAGCTTGGAGTCGAACACTGAAGCTTTCTTT. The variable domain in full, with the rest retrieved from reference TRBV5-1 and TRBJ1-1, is KAGVTQTPRYLIKTRGQQVTLSCSPISGHRSVSWYQQTPGQGLQFLFEYFSETQRNKGNFPGRFSGRQFSNSRSEMNVSTLELGDSALYLCASSLESNTEAFFGQGTRLTVV.

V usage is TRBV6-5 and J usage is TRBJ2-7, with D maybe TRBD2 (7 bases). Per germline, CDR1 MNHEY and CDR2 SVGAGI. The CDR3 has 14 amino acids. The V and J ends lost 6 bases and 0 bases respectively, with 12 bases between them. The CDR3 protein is CASRQGGNSYEQYF. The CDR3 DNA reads TGTGCCAGCAGACAGGGAGGGAACTCCTACGAGCAGTACTTC.

CDR3 residues: CASSPFQGDTEAFF. The CDR3 DNA is TGCGCCAGCAGCCCATTCCAGGGAGACACTGAAGCTTTCTTT. The V and J genes are TRBV5-1 and TRBJ1-1; D perhaps matches TRBD1 (5 bases). Deletions cut 4 bases from V and 3 bases from J, with 13 bases between. Germline V lookup: CDR1 SGHRS, CDR2 YFSETQ. CDR3 length equals 14 residues.

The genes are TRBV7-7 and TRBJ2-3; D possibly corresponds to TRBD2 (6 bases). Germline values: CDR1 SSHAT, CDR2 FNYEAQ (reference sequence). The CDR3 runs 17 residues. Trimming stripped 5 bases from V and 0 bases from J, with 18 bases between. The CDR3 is CASSPGGGITSTDTQYF. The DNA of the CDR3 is TGTGCCAGCAGCCCCGGCGGCGGGATTACTAGCACAGATACGCAGTATTTT.

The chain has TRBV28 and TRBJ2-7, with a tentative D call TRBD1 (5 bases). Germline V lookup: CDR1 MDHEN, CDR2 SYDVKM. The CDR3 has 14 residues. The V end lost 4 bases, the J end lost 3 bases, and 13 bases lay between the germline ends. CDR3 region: CASSSPGKGYEQYF. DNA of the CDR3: TGTGCCAGCAGTTCCCCAGGGAAGGGCTACGAGCAGTACTTC.